This TCR beta chain was captured in a study of blood T cell repertoires in COVID-19. Study-wide context: Spain, Italy and the United States supplied samples that represented acute and convalescent COVID-19.

V was cut by 6 bases and J by 7 bases, with 10 bases left in between. The CDR3 is 12 amino acids. Adults between about 18 and 89 years of age took part from about two dozen US areas. Some clones are missing from TCRdb's copy, which holds only in-frame ones; the method was immunoSEQ multiplex PCR. This table has fewer than 350,000 clones, about nine tenths appearing once. The source material was PBMCs or T cells enriched from blood (not recorded which). This rearrangement joins TRBV12-3 or TRBV12-4 to TRBJ2-1; D is unclear. This TCR came from a man aged 60-69 years who had recovered from COVID-19. The CDR3 reads CASSPTENEQFF. Here the CDR3 DNA reads TGTGCCAGCAGCCCCACGGAGAATGAGCAGTTCTTC.